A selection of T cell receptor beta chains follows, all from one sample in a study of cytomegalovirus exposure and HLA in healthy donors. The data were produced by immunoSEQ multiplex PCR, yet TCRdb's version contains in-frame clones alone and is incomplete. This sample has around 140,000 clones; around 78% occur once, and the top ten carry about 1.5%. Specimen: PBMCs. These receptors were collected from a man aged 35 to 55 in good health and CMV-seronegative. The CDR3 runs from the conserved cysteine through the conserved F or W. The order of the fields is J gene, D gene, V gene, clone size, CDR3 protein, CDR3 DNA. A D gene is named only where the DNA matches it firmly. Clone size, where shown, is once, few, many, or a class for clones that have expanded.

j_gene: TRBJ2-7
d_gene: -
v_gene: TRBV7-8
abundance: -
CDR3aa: CASSLVGQIYEQYF
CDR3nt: TGTGCCAGCAGCTTAGTAGGACAGATATACGAGCAGTACTTC

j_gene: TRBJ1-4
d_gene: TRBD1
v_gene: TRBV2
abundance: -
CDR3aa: CATGGGTGIREKLFF
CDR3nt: TGTGCCACTGGCGGGGGGACAGGGATTCGGGAAAAACTGTTTTTT

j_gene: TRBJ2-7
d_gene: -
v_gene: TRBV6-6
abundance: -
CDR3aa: CASSYSVIYEQYF
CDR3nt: TGTGCCAGCAGTTACTCTGTTATTTACGAGCAGTACTTC

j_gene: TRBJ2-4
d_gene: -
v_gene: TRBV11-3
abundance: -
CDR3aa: CASSLDELNIQYF
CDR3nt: TGTGCCAGCAGCTTAGATGAGTTAAACATTCAGTACTTC

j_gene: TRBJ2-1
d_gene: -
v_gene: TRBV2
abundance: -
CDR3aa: CASSEVLGGGDTPAAEQFF
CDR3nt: TGTGCCAGCAGTGAAGTTCTAGGGGGCGGGGATACCCCCGCGGCTGAGCAGTTCTTC

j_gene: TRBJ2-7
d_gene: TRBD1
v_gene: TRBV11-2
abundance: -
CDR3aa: CASSLGAGQGHEQYF
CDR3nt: TGTGCCAGCAGCTTAGGAGCCGGACAGGGACACGAGCAGTACTTC

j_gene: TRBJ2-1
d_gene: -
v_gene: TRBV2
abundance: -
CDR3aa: CASNFDGSRNEQFF
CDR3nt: TGTGCCAGCAATTTTGACGGGTCGAGGAATGAGCAGTTCTTC

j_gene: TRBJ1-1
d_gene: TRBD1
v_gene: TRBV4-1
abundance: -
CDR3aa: CASSQDQGRGLKTEAFF
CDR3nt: TGCGCCAGCAGCCAAGATCAAGGCAGGGGGTTAAAGACTGAAGCTTTCTTT

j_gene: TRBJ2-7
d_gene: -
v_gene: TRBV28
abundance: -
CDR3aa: CASSRLDSDPYEQYF
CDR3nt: TGTGCCAGCAGCCGCCTGGACAGTGACCCCTACGAGCAGTACTTC

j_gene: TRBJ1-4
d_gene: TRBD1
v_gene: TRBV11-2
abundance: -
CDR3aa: CASSWTTGHATNEKLLF
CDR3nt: TGTGCCAGCAGCTGGACGACAGGGCATGCAACTAATGAAAAACTGCTTTTT

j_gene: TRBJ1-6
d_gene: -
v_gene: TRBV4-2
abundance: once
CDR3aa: CASSQEGGWVQGPHF
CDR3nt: TGTGCCAGCAGCCAAGAGGGGGGGTGGGTCCAGGGACCGCACTTT

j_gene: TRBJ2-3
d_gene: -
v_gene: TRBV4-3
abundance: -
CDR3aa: CASSQEALYRADTQYF
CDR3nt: TGCGCCAGCAGCCAAGAGGCCTTGTATCGTGCAGATACGCAGTATTTT

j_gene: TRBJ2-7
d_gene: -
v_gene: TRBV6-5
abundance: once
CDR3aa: CASSYSYSGDYEQYF
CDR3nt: TGTGCCAGCAGTTACTCCTATAGCGGAGATTACGAGCAGTACTTC

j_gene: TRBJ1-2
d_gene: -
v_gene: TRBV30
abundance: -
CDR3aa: CAWFTGTGGYTF
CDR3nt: TGTGCCTGGTTTACAGGGACCGGTGGCTACACCTTC

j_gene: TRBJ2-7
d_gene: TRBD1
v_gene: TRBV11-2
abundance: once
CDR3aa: CASSWTGQPTYEQYF
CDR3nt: TGTGCCAGCAGCTGGACGGGACAGCCAACCTACGAGCAGTACTTC

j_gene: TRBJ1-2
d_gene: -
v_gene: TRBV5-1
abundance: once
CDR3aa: CASRPITVTNYGYTF
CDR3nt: TGCGCCAGCAGACCGATTACAGTGACTAACTATGGCTACACCTTC

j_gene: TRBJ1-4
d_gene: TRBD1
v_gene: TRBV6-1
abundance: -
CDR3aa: CASSRGTGFEKLFF
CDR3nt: TGTGCCAGCAGTCGAGGGACAGGATTCGAAAAACTGTTTTTT

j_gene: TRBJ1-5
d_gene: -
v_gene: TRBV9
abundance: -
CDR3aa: CASSYKPGVDQPQHF
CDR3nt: TGTGCCAGCAGCTACAAACCGGGGGTGGATCAGCCCCAGCATTTT

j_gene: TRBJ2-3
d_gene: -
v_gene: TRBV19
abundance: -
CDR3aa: CASSIRLGGTDTQYF
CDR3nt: TGTGCCAGTAGTATCAGACTAGGGGGCACAGATACGCAGTATTTT

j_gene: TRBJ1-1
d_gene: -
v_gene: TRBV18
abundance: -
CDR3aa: CASSPGINTEAFF
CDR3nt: TGTGCCAGCTCACCGGGCATTAACACTGAAGCTTTCTTT

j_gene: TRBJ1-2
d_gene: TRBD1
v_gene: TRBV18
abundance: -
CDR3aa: CASSGQGYGYTF
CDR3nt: TGTGCCAGCTCAGGACAGGGCTATGGCTACACCTTC

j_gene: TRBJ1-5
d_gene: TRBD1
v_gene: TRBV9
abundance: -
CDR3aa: CASSAQGSRPQHF
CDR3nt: TGTGCCAGCAGCGCACAGGGGTCCAGACCCCAGCATTTT

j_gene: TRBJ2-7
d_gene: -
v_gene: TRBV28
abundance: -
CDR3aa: CASSWTATGQYF
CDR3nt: TGTGCCAGCAGTTGGACAGCTACAGGGCAGTACTTC

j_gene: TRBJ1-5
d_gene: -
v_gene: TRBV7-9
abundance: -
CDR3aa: CASSPGDQPQHF
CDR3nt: TGTGCCAGCAGCCCGGGGGATCAGCCCCAGCATTTT

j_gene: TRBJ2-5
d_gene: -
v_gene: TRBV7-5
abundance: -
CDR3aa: CARSLPLAGDFQETQYF
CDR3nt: TGTGCCAGAAGCTTACCCCTAGCGGGGGACTTCCAAGAGACCCAGTACTTC

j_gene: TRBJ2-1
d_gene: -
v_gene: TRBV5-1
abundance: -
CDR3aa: CASSIDSPPYNEQFF
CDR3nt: TGCGCCAGCAGCATAGACTCGCCCCCCTACAATGAGCAGTTCTTC

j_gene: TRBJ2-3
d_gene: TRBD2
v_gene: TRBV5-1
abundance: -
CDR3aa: CASIPSAGGLAGSEDTQYF
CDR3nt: TGCGCCAGCATTCCTTCGGCTGGGGGACTAGCGGGATCTGAGGATACGCAGTATTTT

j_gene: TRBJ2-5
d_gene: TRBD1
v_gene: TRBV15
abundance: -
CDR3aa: CATSRYLGQGQETQYF
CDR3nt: TGTGCCACCAGCAGATACCTCGGACAGGGGCAAGAGACCCAGTACTTC

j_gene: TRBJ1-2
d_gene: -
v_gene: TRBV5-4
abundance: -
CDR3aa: CASSLWRSGYGYTF
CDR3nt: TGTGCCAGCAGCTTGTGGAGGTCTGGCTATGGCTACACCTTC

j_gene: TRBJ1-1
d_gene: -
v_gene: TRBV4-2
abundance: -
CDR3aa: CASSPLLQGNTEAFF
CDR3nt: TGTGCCAGCAGCCCTCTGTTACAGGGAAACACTGAAGCTTTCTTT

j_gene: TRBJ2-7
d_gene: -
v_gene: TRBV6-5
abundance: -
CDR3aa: CASSYEGVQGEQYF
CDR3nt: TGTGCCAGCAGTTACGAGGGAGTTCAAGGAGAGCAGTACTTC

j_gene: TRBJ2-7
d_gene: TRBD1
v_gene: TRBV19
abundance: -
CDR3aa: CASSTGQGVEQYF
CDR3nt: TGTGCCAGTAGTACGGGACAGGGAGTCGAGCAGTACTTC

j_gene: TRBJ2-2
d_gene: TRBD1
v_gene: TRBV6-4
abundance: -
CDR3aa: CASRPDRGSTGELFF
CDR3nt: TGTGCCAGCAGACCCGACAGGGGATCCACCGGGGAGCTGTTTTTT

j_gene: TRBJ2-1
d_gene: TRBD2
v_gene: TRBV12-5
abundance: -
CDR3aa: CASGRGLAAYNEQFF
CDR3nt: TGCGCTAGTGGTCGGGGACTAGCGGCCTACAATGAGCAGTTCTTC

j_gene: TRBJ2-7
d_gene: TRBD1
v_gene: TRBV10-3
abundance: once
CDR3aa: CAISFGQGAYEQYF
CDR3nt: TGTGCCATCAGCTTTGGACAGGGCGCCTACGAGCAGTACTTC

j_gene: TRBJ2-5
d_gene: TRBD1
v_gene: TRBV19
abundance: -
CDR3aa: CASSRGTGFETQYF
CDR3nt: TGTGCCAGTAGTAGGGGGACAGGGTTTGAGACCCAGTACTTC

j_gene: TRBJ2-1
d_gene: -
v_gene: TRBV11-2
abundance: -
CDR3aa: CASSLGQNNEQFF
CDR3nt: TGTGCCAGCAGCTTAGGGCAGAACAATGAGCAGTTCTTC

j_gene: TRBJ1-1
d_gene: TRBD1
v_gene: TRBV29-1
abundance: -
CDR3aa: CSVVHRGYTEAFF
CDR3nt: TGCAGCGTTGTCCACAGGGGTTACACTGAAGCTTTCTTT

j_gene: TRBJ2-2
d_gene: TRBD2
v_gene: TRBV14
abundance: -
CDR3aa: CASSQDGSGSWGELFF
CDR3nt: TGTGCCAGCAGCCAAGATGGTAGCGGGAGTTGGGGGGAGCTGTTTTTT

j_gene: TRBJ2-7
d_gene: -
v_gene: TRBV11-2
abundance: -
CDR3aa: CASSLGDTTYEQYF
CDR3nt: TGTGCCAGCAGCTTAGGGGACACCACCTACGAGCAGTACTTC

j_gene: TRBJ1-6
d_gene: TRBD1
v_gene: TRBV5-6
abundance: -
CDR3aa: CASSATGGAGSPLHF
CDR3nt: TGTGCCAGCAGCGCAACAGGGGGCGCGGGGTCACCCCTCCACTTT

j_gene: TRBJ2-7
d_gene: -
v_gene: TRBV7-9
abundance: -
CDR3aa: CASSLGRDSSPEQYF
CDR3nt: TGTGCCAGCAGCTTAGGGCGGGACAGCTCTCCCGAGCAGTACTTC

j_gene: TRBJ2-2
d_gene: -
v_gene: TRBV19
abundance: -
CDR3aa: CASSPPLTRELFF
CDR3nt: TGTGCCAGTAGTCCACCTCTGACTAGGGAGCTGTTTTTT

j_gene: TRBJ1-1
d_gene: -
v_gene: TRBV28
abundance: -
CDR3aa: CASSPGTVASTEAFF
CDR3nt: TGTGCCAGCAGTCCGGGGACTGTCGCGAGCACTGAAGCTTTCTTT

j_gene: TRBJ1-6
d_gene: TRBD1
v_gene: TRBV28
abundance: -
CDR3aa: CASSQYGQGARSPLHF
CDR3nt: TGTGCCAGCAGTCAATACGGACAGGGGGCTAGGTCACCCCTCCACTTT

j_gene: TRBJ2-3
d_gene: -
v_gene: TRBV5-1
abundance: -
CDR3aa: CASSLQQARPTDTQYF
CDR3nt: TGCGCCAGCAGCTTACAACAGGCCCGTCCCACAGATACGCAGTATTTT

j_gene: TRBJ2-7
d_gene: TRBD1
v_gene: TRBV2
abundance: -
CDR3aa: CASSLRQGSSYEQYF
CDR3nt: TGTGCCAGCAGCCTTCGACAGGGTTCATCCTACGAGCAGTACTTC

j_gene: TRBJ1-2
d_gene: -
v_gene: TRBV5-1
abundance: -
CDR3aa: CASSSGEQGRSGYTF
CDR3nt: TGCGCCAGCAGCTCAGGGGAACAGGGTAGAAGTGGCTACACCTTC

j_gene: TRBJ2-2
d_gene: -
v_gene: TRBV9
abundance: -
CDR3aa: CASSVAANTGELFF
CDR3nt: TGTGCCAGCAGCGTAGCTGCGAACACCGGGGAGCTGTTTTTT

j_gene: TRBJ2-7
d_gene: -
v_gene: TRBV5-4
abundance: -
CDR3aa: CASSSREDEQYF
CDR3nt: TGTGCCAGCAGCTCGCGAGAGGACGAGCAGTACTTC

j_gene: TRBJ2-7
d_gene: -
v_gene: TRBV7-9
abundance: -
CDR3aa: CASSLGRGPQSYEQYF
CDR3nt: TGTGCCAGCAGCTTAGGGCGGGGGCCTCAATCCTACGAGCAGTACTTC

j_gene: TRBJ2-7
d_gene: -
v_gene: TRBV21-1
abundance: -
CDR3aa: CASSGRTGPNSNYEQYF
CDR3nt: TGTGCCAGCAGCGGACGGACAGGGCCTAATTCAAACTACGAGCAGTACTTC

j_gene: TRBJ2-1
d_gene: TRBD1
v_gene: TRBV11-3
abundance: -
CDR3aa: CASSRRTGDLNEQFF
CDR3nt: TGTGCCAGCAGCCGACGGACAGGGGACCTCAATGAGCAGTTCTTC

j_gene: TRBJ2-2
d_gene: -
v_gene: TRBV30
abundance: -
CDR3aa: CAWNGGANTGELFF
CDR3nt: TGTGCCTGGAACGGCGGGGCGAACACCGGGGAGCTGTTTTTT